Presented here are 2 T cell receptor beta chains from one specimen sequenced in a study of shared clonotypes between healthy human individuals. TCRdb's table, derived via immunoSEQ multiplex PCR, lists solely in-frame clones and lacks some. The repertoire consists of about 640,000 clones, with 72% occurring once and the leading ten covering 1.8%. Sequencing used memory CD4+ T cells sorted from blood. The subset here: CD45RA-negative fraction. These receptors all stem from a woman aged 25-40 years in good health.

This clone showed up just a few times. The V call is TRBV20-1, the J call TRBJ1-5; no reliable D call. The CDR3 contains 10 residues. Trimming took 3 bases from V and 10 from J, leaving 7 bases between them. Germline V gene data show CDR1 as DFQATT and CDR2 as SNEGSKA (reference sequence). CDR3 sequence (DNA): TGCAGTGCTAGGTCCCGCCCCCAGCATTTT. Translating gives CSARSRPQHF.

In the case of this clone: The same CDR3 is also encoded by other DNA sequences in this sample. This chain uses TRBV9 with TRBJ2-2; D tentatively fits TRBD1 or TRBD2 (5 bases each). V shed 0 bases and J shed 6 bases, with 9 bases lying between them. Germline CDR1 and CDR2: SGDLS and YYNGEE. This CDR3 spans 14 amino acids. The CDR3 coding sequence is TGTGCCAGCAGCGTAGCCTGGGGGTCCGGGGAGCTGTTTTTT. It is translated as CASSVAWGSGELFF.